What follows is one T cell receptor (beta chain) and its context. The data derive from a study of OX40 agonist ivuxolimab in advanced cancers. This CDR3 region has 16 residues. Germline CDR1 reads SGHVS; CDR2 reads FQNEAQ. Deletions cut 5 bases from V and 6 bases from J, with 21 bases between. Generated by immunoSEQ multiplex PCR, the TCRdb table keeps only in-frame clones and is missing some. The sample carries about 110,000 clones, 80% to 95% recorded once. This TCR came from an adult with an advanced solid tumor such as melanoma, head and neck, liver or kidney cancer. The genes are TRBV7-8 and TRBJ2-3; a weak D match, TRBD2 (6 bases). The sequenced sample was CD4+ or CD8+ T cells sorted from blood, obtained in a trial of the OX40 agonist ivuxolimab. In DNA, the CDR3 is TGTGCCAGCAGCCGGAGGGTTGGAGGAGGGTCGGATACGCAGTATTTT. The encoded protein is CASSRRVGGGSDTQYF. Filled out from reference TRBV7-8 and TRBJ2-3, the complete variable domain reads GAGVSQSPRYKVAKRGQDVALRCDPISGHVSLFWYQQALGQGPEFLTYFQNEAQLDKSGLPSDRFFAERPEGSVSTLKIQRTQQEDSAVYLCASSRRVGGGSDTQYFGPGTRLTVL.